This entry features one TCR beta chain sequence. Assay used: immunoSEQ multiplex PCR; TCRdb lists only in-frame clones, some missing. The sample carries some 77,000 clones, 95% to 98% recorded once. The junction had 10 bases not matched to a gene; V was cut back by 4 bases and J by 4 bases. The length of the CDR3 is 15 residues. Germline CDR1 GTSNPN, CDR2 SVGIG (reference sequence). This entry belongs to a study of technical replicates of blood from a handful of donors. This receptor was obtained from a human donor in good health. The rearrangement links TRBV30 to TRBJ2-7, with TRBD2 matching 10 bases. The sequencing input was T cells isolated from PBMCs. The CDR3 sequence: CAWTPLAGETYEQYF. The CDR3 DNA sequence: TGTGCCTGGACCCCCCTAGCGGGAGAGACTTACGAGCAGTACTTC.